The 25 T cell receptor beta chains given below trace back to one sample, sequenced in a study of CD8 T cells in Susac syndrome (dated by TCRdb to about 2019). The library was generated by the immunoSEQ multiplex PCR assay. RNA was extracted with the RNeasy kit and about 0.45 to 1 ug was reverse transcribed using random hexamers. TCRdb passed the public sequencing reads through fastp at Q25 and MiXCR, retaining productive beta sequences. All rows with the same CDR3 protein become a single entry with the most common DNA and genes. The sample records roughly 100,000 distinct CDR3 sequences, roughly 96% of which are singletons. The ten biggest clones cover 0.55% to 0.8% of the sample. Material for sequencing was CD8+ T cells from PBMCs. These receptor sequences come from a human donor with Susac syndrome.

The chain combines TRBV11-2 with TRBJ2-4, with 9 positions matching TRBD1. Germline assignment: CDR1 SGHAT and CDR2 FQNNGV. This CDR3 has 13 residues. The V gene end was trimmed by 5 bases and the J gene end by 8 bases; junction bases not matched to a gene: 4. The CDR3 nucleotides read TGTGCCAGCAGCGTACAGGGGGCGCACATTCAGTACTTC. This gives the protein CASSVQGAHIQYF.

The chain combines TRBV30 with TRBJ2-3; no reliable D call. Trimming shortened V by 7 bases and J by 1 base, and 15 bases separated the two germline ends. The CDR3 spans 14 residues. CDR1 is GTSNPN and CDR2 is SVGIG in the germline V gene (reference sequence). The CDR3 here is CASASAERTDTQYF. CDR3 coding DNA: TGTGCCTCGGCTTCTGCAGAACGCACAGATACGCAGTATTTT.

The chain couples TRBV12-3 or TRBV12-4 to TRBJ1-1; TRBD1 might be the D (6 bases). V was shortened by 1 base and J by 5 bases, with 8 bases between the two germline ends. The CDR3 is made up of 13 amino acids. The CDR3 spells CASSLEGETEAFF. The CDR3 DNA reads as TGTGCCAGCAGTTTAGAGGGGGAGACTGAAGCTTTCTTT.

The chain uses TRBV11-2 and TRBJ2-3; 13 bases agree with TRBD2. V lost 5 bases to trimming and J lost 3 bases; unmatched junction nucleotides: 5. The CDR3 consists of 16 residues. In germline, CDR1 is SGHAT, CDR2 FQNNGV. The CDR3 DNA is TGTGCCAGCAGCACACTAGCGGGGGGGGCGACAGATACGCAGTATTTT. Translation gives CASSTLAGGATDTQYF.

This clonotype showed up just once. DNA for the CDR3: TGTGCCATCACTGGGGGGCTGGGCACTGAAGCTTTCTTT. This translates into CAITGGLGTEAFF. V is TRBV6-2 or TRBV6-3 and J is TRBJ1-1; D possibly corresponds to TRBD1 (6 bases). Germline CDR1 MNHEY, CDR2 SVGEGT. The CDR3 spans 13 residues. V lost 10 bases to trimming and J lost 4 bases, with 16 bases between them.

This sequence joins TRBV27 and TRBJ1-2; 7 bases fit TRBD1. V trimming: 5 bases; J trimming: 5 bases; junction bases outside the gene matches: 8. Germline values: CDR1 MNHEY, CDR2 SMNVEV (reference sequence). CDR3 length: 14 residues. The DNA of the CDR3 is TGTGCCAGCAGTCGCCATGGGACAGCTTATGGCTACACCTTC. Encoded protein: CASSRHGTAYGYTF.

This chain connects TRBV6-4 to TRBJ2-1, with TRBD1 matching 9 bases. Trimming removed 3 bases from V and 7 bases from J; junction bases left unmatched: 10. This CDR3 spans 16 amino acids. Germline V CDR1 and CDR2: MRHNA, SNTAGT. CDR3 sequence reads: CASSESDRGYSNEQFF. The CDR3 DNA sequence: TGTGCCAGCAGTGAGTCTGACAGGGGGTATTCGAATGAGCAGTTCTTC.

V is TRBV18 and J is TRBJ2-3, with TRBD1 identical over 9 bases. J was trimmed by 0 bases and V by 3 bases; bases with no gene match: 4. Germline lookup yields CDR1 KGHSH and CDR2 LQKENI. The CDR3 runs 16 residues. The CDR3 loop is CASSPWTGVSTDTQYF. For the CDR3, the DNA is TGTGCCAGCTCACCCTGGACAGGGGTAAGCACAGATACGCAGTATTTT.

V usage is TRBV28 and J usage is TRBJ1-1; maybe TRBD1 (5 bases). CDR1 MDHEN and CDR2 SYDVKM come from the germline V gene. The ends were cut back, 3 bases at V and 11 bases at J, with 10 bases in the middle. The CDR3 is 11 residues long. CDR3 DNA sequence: TGTGCCAGCAGTTTTGGGACGAGGGCTTTCTTT. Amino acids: CASSFGTRAFF.

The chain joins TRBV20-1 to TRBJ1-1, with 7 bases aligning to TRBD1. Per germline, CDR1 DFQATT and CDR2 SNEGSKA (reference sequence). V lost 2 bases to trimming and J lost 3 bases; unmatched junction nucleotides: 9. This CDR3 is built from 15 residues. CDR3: CSARSRQGGDTEAFF. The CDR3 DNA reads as TGCAGTGCTAGATCCCGACAGGGAGGTGACACTGAAGCTTTCTTT.

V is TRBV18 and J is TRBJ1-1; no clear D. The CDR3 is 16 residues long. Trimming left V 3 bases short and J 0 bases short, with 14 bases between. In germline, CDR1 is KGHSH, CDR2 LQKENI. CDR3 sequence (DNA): TGTGCCAGCTCACCCTCCCCTCCCCATCTGAACACTGAAGCTTTCTTT. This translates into CASSPSPPHLNTEAFF.

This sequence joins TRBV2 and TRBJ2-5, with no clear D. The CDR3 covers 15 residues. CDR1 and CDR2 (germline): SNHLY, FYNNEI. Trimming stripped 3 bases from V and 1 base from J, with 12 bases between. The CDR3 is CASSEGVLLQETQYF. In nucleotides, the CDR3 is TGTGCCAGCAGTGAGGGCGTTCTGCTCCAAGAGACCCAGTACTTC. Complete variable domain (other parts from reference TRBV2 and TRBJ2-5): EPEVTQTPSHQVTQMGQEVILRCVPISNHLYFYWYRQILGQKVEFLVSFYNNEISEKSEIFDDQFSVERPDGSNFTLKIRSTKLEDSAMYFCASSEGVLLQETQYFGPGTRLLVL.

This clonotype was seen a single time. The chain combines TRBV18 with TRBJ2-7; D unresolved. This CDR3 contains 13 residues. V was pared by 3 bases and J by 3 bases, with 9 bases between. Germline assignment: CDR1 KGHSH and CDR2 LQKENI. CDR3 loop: CASSPEDGYEQYF. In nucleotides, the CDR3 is TGTGCCAGCTCACCTGAGGACGGCTACGAGCAGTACTTC.

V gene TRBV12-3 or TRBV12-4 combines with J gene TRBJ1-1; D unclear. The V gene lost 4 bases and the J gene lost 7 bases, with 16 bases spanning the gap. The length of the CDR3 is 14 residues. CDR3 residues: CASSSTDYAFEAFF. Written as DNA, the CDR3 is TGTGCCAGCAGTTCCACGGACTATGCCTTTGAAGCTTTCTTT.

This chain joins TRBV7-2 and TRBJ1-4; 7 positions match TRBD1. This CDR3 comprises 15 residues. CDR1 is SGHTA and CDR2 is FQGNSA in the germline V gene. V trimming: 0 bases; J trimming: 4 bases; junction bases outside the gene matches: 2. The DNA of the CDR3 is TGTGCCAGCAGCTTAGCGACAGGGAATAATGAAAAACTGTTTTTT. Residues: CASSLATGNNEKLFF.

CDR3 protein: CASGIQGAHTGELFF. As DNA, the CDR3 is TGTGCCAGCGGGATACAGGGGGCGCACACCGGGGAGCTGTTTTTT. The chain couples TRBV6-5 to TRBJ2-2; 9 bases are shared with TRBD1. Trimming at V came to 8 bases and at J to 3 bases, leaving 7 bases not matched to a gene. Per germline, CDR1 MNHEY and CDR2 SVGAGI. The CDR3 spans 15 residues.

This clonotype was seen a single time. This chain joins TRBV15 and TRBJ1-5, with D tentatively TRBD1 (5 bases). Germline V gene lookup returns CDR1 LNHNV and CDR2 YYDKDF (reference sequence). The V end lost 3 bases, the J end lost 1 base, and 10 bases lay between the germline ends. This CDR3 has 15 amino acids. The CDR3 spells CATSSGTVSNQPQHF. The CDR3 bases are TGTGCCACCAGCAGTGGGACGGTAAGCAATCAGCCCCAGCATTTT.

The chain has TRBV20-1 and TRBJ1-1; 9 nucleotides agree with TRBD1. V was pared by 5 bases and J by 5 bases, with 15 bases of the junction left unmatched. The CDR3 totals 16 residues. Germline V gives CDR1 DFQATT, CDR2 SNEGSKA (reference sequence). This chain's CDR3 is CSAVNPGQGSGTEAFF. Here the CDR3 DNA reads TGCAGTGCTGTGAATCCGGGACAGGGTAGTGGGACTGAAGCTTTCTTT.

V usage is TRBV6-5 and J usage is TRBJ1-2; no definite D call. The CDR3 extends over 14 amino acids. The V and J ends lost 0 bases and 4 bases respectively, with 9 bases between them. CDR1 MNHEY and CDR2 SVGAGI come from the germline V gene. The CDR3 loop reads CASSYSWDTYGYTF. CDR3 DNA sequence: TGTGCCAGCAGTTACTCGTGGGATACCTATGGCTACACCTTC.

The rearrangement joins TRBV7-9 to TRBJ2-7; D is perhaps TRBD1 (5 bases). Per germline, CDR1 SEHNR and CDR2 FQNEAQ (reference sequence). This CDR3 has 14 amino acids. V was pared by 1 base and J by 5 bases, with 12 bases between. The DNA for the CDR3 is TGTGCCAGCAGCTTAGTACAGGCCGTCCACGAGCAGTACTTC. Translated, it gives CASSLVQAVHEQYF. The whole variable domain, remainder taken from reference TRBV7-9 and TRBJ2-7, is DTGVSQNPRHKITKRGQNVTFRCDPISEHNRLYWYRQTLGQGPEFLTYFQNEAQLEKSRLLSDRFSAERPKGSFSTLEIQRTEQGDSAMYLCASSLVQAVHEQYFGPGTRLTVT.

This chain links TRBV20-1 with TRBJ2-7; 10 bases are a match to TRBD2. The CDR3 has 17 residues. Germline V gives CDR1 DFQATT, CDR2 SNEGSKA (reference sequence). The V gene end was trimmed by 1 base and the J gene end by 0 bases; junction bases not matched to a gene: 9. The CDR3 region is CSARASGGASFSYEQYF. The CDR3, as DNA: TGCAGTGCTAGAGCCAGCGGGGGGGCCAGTTTCTCCTACGAGCAGTACTTC.

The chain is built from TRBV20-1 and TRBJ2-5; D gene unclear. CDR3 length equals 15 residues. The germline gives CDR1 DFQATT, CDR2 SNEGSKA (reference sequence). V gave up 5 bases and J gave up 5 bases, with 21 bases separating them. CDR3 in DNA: TGCAGTGCTGTTCTCGTAGGCGGTCTGGGGGAGACCCAGTACTTC. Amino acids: CSAVLVGGLGETQYF.

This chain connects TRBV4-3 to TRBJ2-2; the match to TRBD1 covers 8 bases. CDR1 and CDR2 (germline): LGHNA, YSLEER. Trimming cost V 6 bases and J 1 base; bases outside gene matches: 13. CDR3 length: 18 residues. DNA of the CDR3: TGCGCCAGCAGACAGTATAGCCAGGGGGCGGAGAACACCGGGGAGCTGTTTTTT. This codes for CASRQYSQGAENTGELFF.

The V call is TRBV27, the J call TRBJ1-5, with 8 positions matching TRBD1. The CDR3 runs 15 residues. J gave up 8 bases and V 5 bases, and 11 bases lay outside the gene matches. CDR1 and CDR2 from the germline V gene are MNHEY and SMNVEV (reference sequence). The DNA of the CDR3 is TGTGCCAGCAGTAGTCCGAGGGCAGGGGGCGAGCCCCAGCATTTT. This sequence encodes CASSSPRAGGEPQHF.

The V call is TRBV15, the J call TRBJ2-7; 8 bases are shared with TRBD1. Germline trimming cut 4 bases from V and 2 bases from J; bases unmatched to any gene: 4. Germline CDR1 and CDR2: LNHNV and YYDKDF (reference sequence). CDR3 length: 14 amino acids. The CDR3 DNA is TGTGCCACCAGCACCTTGACAGGGGCCTACGAGCAGTACTTC. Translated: CATSTLTGAYEQYF.